A selection of T cell receptor beta chains follows, all from one sample in a study of patients and donors after allogeneic stem cell transplantation. Each CDR3 protein gets one entry after TCRdb re-called the RT-PCR reads with MiXCR. Among 150,000 to 200,000 distinct CDR3 sequences listed, 24% were seen once. The source material was blood, either unsorted or a sorted T cell fraction (not recorded which). The receptors were sampled from a human donor who was either an allogeneic HSCT recipient or a stem cell or donor lymphocyte infusion donor (not recorded which). It is not recorded whose cells these are; they may come from a transplant donor. Both conserved end residues are part of each CDR3. The D gene is left open where the match is weak. The listing skips clone size in some rows; elsewhere it reads once, few, many or a size class.

j_call d_call v_call clone_size cdr3_nt cdr3_aa
TRBJ1-1 TRBD1 TRBV18 few TGTGCCAGCTCACAAGACAGGGGATACACTGAAGCTTTCTTT CASSQDRGYTEAFF
TRBJ1-1 NA TRBV4-1 NA TGCGCCAGCAGCCAAGCGCCTCTCTTTAGGAACACTGAAGCTTTCTTT CASSQAPLFRNTEAFF
TRBJ1-3 NA TRBV6-1 many TGTGCCAGCGTCAGAGGGACCGAGCATCGAGGAAACACCATATATTTT CASVRGTEHRGNTIYF
TRBJ2-1 NA TRBV10-3 NA TGTGCCATCAGTGAGTCAATGGGATACAATGAGCAGTTCTTC CAISESMGYNEQFF
TRBJ1-2 NA TRBV15 many TGTGCCACCAGCAGAGATATCAGTTACTATGGCTACACCTTC CATSRDISYYGYTF
TRBJ2-7 TRBD2 TRBV4-1 NA TGCGCCAGCAGCCAAGTCGGGGGGTTCGTGGGCCGAGTCTCCTACGAGCAGTACTTC CASSQVGGFVGRVSYEQYF
TRBJ2-5 NA TRBV29-1 few TGCAGCGTTGAGGTTGGGGGGCAAGAGACCCAGTACTTC CSVEVGGQETQYF
TRBJ2-1 NA TRBV29-1 NA TGCAGCGTTGTTGGGCAGACATACAATGAGCAGTTCTTC CSVVGQTYNEQFF
TRBJ1-5 NA TRBV5-6 few TGTGCCAGCAGCGGCGGGACTGAGATTAATCAGCCCCAGCATTTT CASSGGTEINQPQHF
TRBJ2-7 TRBD1 TRBV29-1 NA TGCAGCGTTGAAGCCGGGACAGACTCCTACGAGCAGTACTTC CSVEAGTDSYEQYF
TRBJ2-1 NA TRBV6-5 few TGTGCCAGCAGTTACTCGGGGGCTAGCTCCTACAATGAGCAGTTCTTC CASSYSGASSYNEQFF